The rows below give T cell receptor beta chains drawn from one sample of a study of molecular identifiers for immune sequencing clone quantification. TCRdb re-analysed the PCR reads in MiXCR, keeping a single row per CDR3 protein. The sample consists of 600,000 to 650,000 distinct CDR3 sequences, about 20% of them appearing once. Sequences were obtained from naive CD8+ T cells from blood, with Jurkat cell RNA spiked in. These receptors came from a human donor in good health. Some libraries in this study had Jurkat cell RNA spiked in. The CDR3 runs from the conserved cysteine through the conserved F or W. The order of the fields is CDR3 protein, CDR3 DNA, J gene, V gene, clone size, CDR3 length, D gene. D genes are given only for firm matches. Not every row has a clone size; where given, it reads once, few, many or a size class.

CDR3aa: CASSLAASGVQEAQYF
CDR3nt: TGTGCCAGCAGCTTAGCAGCTAGCGGGGTGCAAGAGGCCCAGTACTTC
j_gene: TRBJ2-5
v_gene: TRBV7-4
abundance: .
len: 16
d_gene: TRBD2

CDR3aa: CASSEASSGIWQPQHF
CDR3nt: TGTGCCAGCAGTGAAGCGTCGTCGGGGATTTGGCAGCCCCAGCATTTT
j_gene: TRBJ1-5
v_gene: TRBV6-1
abundance: many
len: 16
d_gene: .

CDR3aa: CASSRGSAFGTFNEKLFF
CDR3nt: TGTGCCAGTAGCCGGGGGTCAGCGTTTGGGACATTTAATGAAAAACTGTTTTTT
j_gene: TRBJ1-4
v_gene: TRBV19
abundance: many
len: 18
d_gene: .

CDR3aa: CASSSTFLGLGHTDTQYF
CDR3nt: TGTGCCAGCAGTTCCACCTTTCTGGGACTAGGCCACACAGATACGCAGTATTTT
j_gene: TRBJ2-3
v_gene: TRBV12-3/TRBV12-4
abundance: .
len: 18
d_gene: TRBD2

CDR3aa: CSVEALGNTIYF
CDR3nt: TGCAGCGTTGAAGCCCTTGGAAACACCATATATTTT
j_gene: TRBJ1-3
v_gene: TRBV29-1
abundance: .
len: 12
d_gene: .

CDR3aa: CASSQEPQGIGQPQHF
CDR3nt: TGCGCCAGCAGCCAAGAGCCCCAGGGCATAGGTCAGCCCCAGCATTTT
j_gene: TRBJ1-5
v_gene: TRBV4-1
abundance: many
len: 16
d_gene: .

CDR3aa: CASSGPRGDEQYF
CDR3nt: TGTGCCAGCAGCGGCCCGAGGGGAGACGAGCAGTACTTC
j_gene: TRBJ2-7
v_gene: TRBV9
abundance: many
len: 13
d_gene: .

CDR3aa: CASSLRKGEIYGYTF
CDR3nt: TGTGCCAGTAGTCTCCGGAAAGGGGAGATCTATGGCTACACCTTC
j_gene: TRBJ1-2
v_gene: TRBV19
abundance: .
len: 15
d_gene: .

CDR3aa: CASSYSTGQLNQPQHF
CDR3nt: TGTGCCAGCAGTTACTCGACGGGACAGCTAAATCAGCCCCAGCATTTT
j_gene: TRBJ1-5
v_gene: TRBV6-2/TRBV6-3
abundance: many
len: 16
d_gene: TRBD1

CDR3aa: CASSLSIGVPYEQYF
CDR3nt: TGTGCCAGCAGTTTATCTATAGGGGTCCCCTACGAGCAGTACTTC
j_gene: TRBJ2-7
v_gene: TRBV27
abundance: many
len: 15
d_gene: .

CDR3aa: CASQGTVSPEQYF
CDR3nt: TGTGCCAGCCAAGGCACAGTGTCCCCCGAGCAGTACTTC
j_gene: TRBJ2-7
v_gene: TRBV12-3/TRBV12-4
abundance: many
len: 13
d_gene: .

CDR3aa: CASSILVQFSTDTQYF
CDR3nt: TGTGCCAGCAGTATCCTCGTCCAGTTTAGCACAGATACGCAGTATTTT
j_gene: TRBJ2-3
v_gene: TRBV7-2
abundance: few
len: 16
d_gene: .

CDR3aa: CASSKTSGRAPYSF
CDR3nt: TGTGCCAGCAGCAAGACTAGCGGGAGGGCCCCCTACTCCTTT
j_gene: TRBJ2-1
v_gene: TRBV6-5
abundance: many
len: 14
d_gene: TRBD2

CDR3aa: CASSLGRDNPLETQYF
CDR3nt: TGCGCCAGCAGCTTGGGGCGGGACAATCCGCTGGAGACCCAGTACTTC
j_gene: TRBJ2-5
v_gene: TRBV5-1
abundance: many
len: 16
d_gene: .

CDR3aa: CASSSITGVNTAAFF
CDR3nt: TGTGCCAGCAGCTCGATCACTGGAGTGAACACTGCAGCTTTCTTT
j_gene: TRBJ1-1
v_gene: TRBV7-8
abundance: .
len: 15
d_gene: .

CDR3aa: CASSLGRAGGYDTQYF
CDR3nt: TGTGCCAGCAGTTTGGGAAGGGCAGGGGGCTATGATACGCAGTATTTT
j_gene: TRBJ2-3
v_gene: TRBV12-3/TRBV12-4
abundance: many
len: 16
d_gene: TRBD1

CDR3aa: CSARTSSVFYTGELFF
CDR3nt: TGCAGCGCTCGGACTAGTTCCGTATTTTACACCGGGGAGCTGTTTTTT
j_gene: TRBJ2-2
v_gene: TRBV29-1
abundance: many
len: 16
d_gene: TRBD2

CDR3aa: CASSPSTGPVGVEKLFF
CDR3nt: TGTGCCAGCAGTCCCTCGACAGGACCCGTGGGAGTTGAAAAACTGTTTTTT
j_gene: TRBJ1-4
v_gene: TRBV27
abundance: .
len: 17
d_gene: .

CDR3aa: CASSLPVLGWREPDTQYF
CDR3nt: TGTGCCAGCAGCTTACCGGTTCTGGGTTGGCGGGAGCCAGATACGCAGTATTTT
j_gene: TRBJ2-3
v_gene: TRBV7-9
abundance: many
len: 18
d_gene: TRBD2

CDR3aa: CASSLLGPTSSYNEQFF
CDR3nt: TGTGCCAGCAGCTTACTAGGGCCCACCAGCTCCTACAATGAGCAGTTCTTC
j_gene: TRBJ2-1
v_gene: TRBV14
abundance: .
len: 17
d_gene: .

CDR3aa: CASSVEDSTEAFF
CDR3nt: TGTGCCAGCAGCGTAGAGGACAGCACTGAAGCTTTCTTT
j_gene: TRBJ1-1
v_gene: TRBV9
abundance: many
len: 13
d_gene: .

CDR3aa: CASSEPQGIQETQYF
CDR3nt: TGTGCCAGCAGTGAGCCCCAGGGGATTCAAGAGACCCAGTACTTC
j_gene: TRBJ2-5
v_gene: TRBV6-1
abundance: .
len: 15
d_gene: .

CDR3aa: CASSESGGTTDSQYF
CDR3nt: TGTGCCAGCAGCGAGAGCGGGGGTACCACAGATTCGCAGTATTTT
j_gene: TRBJ2-3
v_gene: TRBV27
abundance: .
len: 15
d_gene: TRBD2

CDR3aa: CSVEGSGTGEGYEQYF
CDR3nt: TGCAGCGTTGAAGGCTCCGGGACAGGGGAAGGCTACGAGCAGTACTTC
j_gene: TRBJ2-7
v_gene: TRBV29-1
abundance: many
len: 16
d_gene: TRBD1

CDR3aa: CATSEKVRKTQYF
CDR3nt: TGTGCCACCAGTGAGAAGGTTCGGAAGACCCAGTACTTC
j_gene: TRBJ2-5
v_gene: TRBV24-1
abundance: .
len: 13
d_gene: .

CDR3aa: CASSMSDLADTQYF
CDR3nt: TGTGCCAGTAGTATGTCAGACCTCGCAGATACGCAGTATTTT
j_gene: TRBJ2-3
v_gene: TRBV19
abundance: many
len: 14
d_gene: .

CDR3aa: CASSFPGGFSTDTQYF
CDR3nt: TGTGCCAGCAGCTTTCCGGGTGGATTTAGCACAGATACGCAGTATTTT
j_gene: TRBJ2-3
v_gene: TRBV7-9
abundance: many
len: 16
d_gene: .

CDR3aa: CAGSTSTDTQYF
CDR3nt: TGTGCCGGCAGTACTAGCACAGATACGCAGTATTTT
j_gene: TRBJ2-3
v_gene: TRBV28
abundance: few
len: 12
d_gene: .

CDR3aa: CAISEQTLTDTQYF
CDR3nt: TGTGCCATCAGTGAGCAGACTCTCACAGATACGCAGTATTTT
j_gene: TRBJ2-3
v_gene: TRBV10-3
abundance: many
len: 14
d_gene: .

CDR3aa: CASSPYGLAGYNEQFF
CDR3nt: TGTGCCAGTAGTCCCTACGGACTAGCGGGTTACAATGAGCAGTTCTTC
j_gene: TRBJ2-1
v_gene: TRBV19
abundance: .
len: 16
d_gene: TRBD2

CDR3aa: CSARAGLVFEQFF
CDR3nt: TGCAGTGCTAGAGCTGGACTAGTGTTTGAGCAGTTCTTC
j_gene: TRBJ2-1
v_gene: TRBV20-1
abundance: many
len: 13
d_gene: TRBD2

CDR3aa: CSGWGLAGVTYEQYF
CDR3nt: TGCAGTGGATGGGGACTAGCGGGGGTGACCTACGAGCAGTACTTC
j_gene: TRBJ2-7
v_gene: TRBV20-1
abundance: many
len: 15
d_gene: TRBD2

CDR3aa: CAISESDRTYEQYF
CDR3nt: TGTGCCATCAGTGAGTCTGACAGGACCTACGAGCAGTACTTC
j_gene: TRBJ2-7
v_gene: TRBV10-3
abundance: many
len: 14
d_gene: .

CDR3aa: CASSVARGFSYEQYF
CDR3nt: TGTGCCAGCAGCGTAGCCAGGGGTTTCTCCTACGAGCAGTACTTC
j_gene: TRBJ2-7
v_gene: TRBV9
abundance: few
len: 15
d_gene: .